This entry lists 22 T cell receptor beta chains sequenced from one sample in a study of cytomegalovirus exposure and HLA in healthy donors. The primer mix had 60 Vbeta and 13 Jbeta primers. Only in-frame clones appear in the TCRdb table, and some are missing; sequencing was by immunoSEQ multiplex PCR. This sample has about 110,000 clones, with about 70% found just once. The sample comprised PBMCs. The receptor source for this set is a young woman in good health and CMV-seronegative.

The CDR3 DNA follows: TGCAGCGTCGTTACAGGTGCGGCTTTCTTT. Protein product: CSVVTGAAFF. V gene TRBV29-1 combines with J gene TRBJ1-1; possibly TRBD1 for D (5 bases). The V end was cut by 6 bases, the J end by 11 bases, with 13 bases between. This CDR3 comprises 10 residues. The germline V gene has CDR1 SQVTM and CDR2 ANQGSEA. The whole variable domain, filled in from reference TRBV29-1 and TRBJ1-1, reads SAVISQKPSRDICQRGTSLTIQCQVDSQVTMMFWYRQQPGQSLTLIATANQGSEATYESGFVIDKFPISRPNLTFSTLTVSNMSPEDSSIYLCSVVTGAAFFGQGTRLTVV.

The chain joins TRBV6-5 to TRBJ1-4; D remains ambiguous. The V and J ends lost 4 bases and 12 bases respectively, with 15 bases between them. Looked up from germline, CDR1 is MNHEY and CDR2 is SVGAGI. CDR3 length: 13 amino acids. The CDR3 protein is CASSSVVWRELFF. DNA of the CDR3: TGTGCCAGCAGTTCGGTTGTTTGGAGGGAACTGTTTTTT.

This chain connects TRBV28 to TRBJ1-5; 7 bases agree with TRBD1. This CDR3 is built from 15 residues. V shed 5 bases, J shed 0 bases, and the junction held 4 bases outside the gene matches. Looked up from germline, CDR1 is MDHEN and CDR2 is SYDVKM. Here the CDR3 reads CASSGTAYSNQPQHF. CDR3 bases: TGTGCCAGCAGTGGGACAGCTTATAGCAATCAGCCCCAGCATTTT. The full variable domain, its missing parts supplied by reference TRBV28 and TRBJ1-5, is DVKVTQSSRYLVKRTGEKVFLECVQDMDHENMFWYRQDPGLGLRLIYFSYDVKMKEKGDIPEGYSVSREKKERFSLILESASTNQTSMYLCASSGTAYSNQPQHFGDGTRLSIL.

This chain links TRBV4-2 with TRBJ2-7, with 7 nucleotides matching TRBD2. The CDR3 is 20 residues long. V shed 4 bases and J 3 bases; nucleotides not matched to a gene: 24. The V gene's germline CDR1 is LGHNA and CDR2 YNFKEQ. The CDR3 spells CASSPKDGKGYGGSYYEQYF. CDR3 bases: TGTGCCAGCAGCCCCAAGGACGGAAAGGGTTACGGCGGGAGTTACTACGAGCAGTACTTC.

The chain joins TRBV5-1 to TRBJ2-3, with 7 bases lining up with TRBD2. Germline values: CDR1 SGHRS, CDR2 YFSETQ. Unmatched junction bases numbered 6, after V lost 0 bases and J lost 2 bases. CDR3 size: 16 residues. The DNA for the CDR3 is TGCGCCAGCAGCTTGGCAATAACTAGCGCCACAGATACGCAGTATTTT. It translates to CASSLAITSATDTQYF.

This clone appeared a few times. The chain employs TRBV6-5 and TRBJ1-1; no firm D call. Germline V gene lookup returns CDR1 MNHEY and CDR2 SVGAGI. CDR3 length: 15 residues. Trimming cost V 5 bases and J 5 bases, with 18 bases left between them. CDR3 loop: CASSARFGLGTEAFF. The CDR3 nucleotides read TGTGCCAGCAGTGCCCGATTTGGACTAGGGACTGAAGCTTTCTTT.

The gene calls are TRBV19 and TRBJ2-2, with D possibly TRBD2 on 6 matching bases. CDR3 length equals 16 residues. Deletions cut 3 bases from V and 9 bases from J, with 20 bases between. The V gene's germline CDR1 is LNHDA and CDR2 SQIVND (reference sequence). In DNA, the CDR3 is TGTGCCAGTAGTATGGGGTCCGTGGTGGGGGGACGGGAGCTGTTTTTT. Residues: CASSMGSVVGGRELFF.

The chain links TRBV6-5 to TRBJ2-5; perhaps TRBD1 as D (6 bases). The germline V gene encodes CDR1 MNHEY and CDR2 SVGAGI. This CDR3 contains 13 residues. V gave up 3 bases and J gave up 4 bases, with 9 bases separating them. The chain's CDR3 is CASSYGQLETQYF. DNA of the CDR3: TGTGCCAGCAGTTATGGACAGCTAGAGACCCAGTACTTC.

This clone appeared a few times. This chain joins TRBV29-1 and TRBJ1-1; D is perhaps TRBD1 (6 bases). Per the germline V gene, CDR1 is SQVTM and CDR2 is ANQGSEA. The V end was cut by 1 base, the J end by 5 bases, with 14 bases between. The CDR3 runs 14 residues. As DNA, the CDR3 is TGCAGCGTTGAAGTGGCGGGGGCTCGGACTGAAGCTTTCTTT. Protein: CSVEVAGARTEAFF.

The chain joins TRBV6-5 to TRBJ2-7; 7 bases line up with TRBD1. CDR1 is MNHEY and CDR2 is SVGAGI in the germline V gene. This CDR3 has 13 residues. The ends lost 10 bases at V and 0 bases at J; junction bases unmatched: 6. The CDR3 spells CAIRDSSSYEQYF. For the CDR3, the DNA is TGTGCCATCCGGGACAGTAGCTCCTACGAGCAGTACTTC.

The rearrangement links TRBV2 to TRBJ1-2; D gene unclear. V shed 3 bases and J shed 7 bases, with 6 bases lying between them. The CDR3 sequence is 11 residues long. Germline V CDR1 and CDR2: SNHLY, FYNNEI. CDR3 region: CASSEGRGYTF. DNA of the CDR3: TGTGCCAGCAGTGAGGGCCGTGGCTACACCTTC.

The V gene is TRBV9, the J gene TRBJ1-1; D ambiguous. This CDR3 region has 13 residues. Trimming left V 4 bases short and J 3 bases short, with 10 bases between. CDR1 is SGDLS and CDR2 is YYNGEE in the germline V gene. CDR3 nucleotides: TGTGCCAGCAGCCTTTCTCCTCACACTGAAGCTTTCTTT. Encoded protein: CASSLSPHTEAFF. Full variable domain (missing parts from reference TRBV9 and TRBJ1-1): DSGVTQTPKHLITATGQRVTLRCSPRSGDLSVYWYQQSLDQGLQFLIQYYNGEERAKGNILERFSAQQFPDLHSELNLSSLELGDSALYFCASSLSPHTEAFFGQGTRLTVV.

This clone is a singleton in its sample. The chain joins TRBV9 to TRBJ2-2; 7 bases agree with TRBD1. This CDR3 is 14 amino acids long. With V trimmed by 6 bases and J by 1 base, 3 bases remained unmatched. The germline V gene encodes CDR1 SGDLS and CDR2 YYNGEE. The CDR3 DNA is TGTGCCAGCAAAGGGACAGAGAACACCGGGGAGCTGTTTTTT. As protein: CASKGTENTGELFF. The variable domain in full, with the rest retrieved from reference TRBV9 and TRBJ2-2, is DSGVTQTPKHLITATGQRVTLRCSPRSGDLSVYWYQQSLDQGLQFLIQYYNGEERAKGNILERFSAQQFPDLHSELNLSSLELGDSALYFCASKGTENTGELFFGEGSRLTVL.

This clone has more than one count but fewer than ten. The chain recombines TRBV7-9 with TRBJ1-2; TRBD1 is a possible D gene (5 bases). The germline V gene encodes CDR1 SEHNR and CDR2 FQNEAQ (reference sequence). V was cut by 6 bases and J by 3 bases, with 14 bases left in between. The CDR3 runs to 14 residues. CDR3 loop: CASSGKGRDYGYTF. For the CDR3, the DNA is TGTGCCAGCAGTGGGAAGGGGCGCGACTATGGCTACACCTTC.

The CDR3 nucleotides read TGTGCCAGCAGTGAAGCGGGGCAGGGATGGGGAAACACCATATATTTT. Translating gives CASSEAGQGWGNTIYF. The rearrangement joins TRBV6-1 to TRBJ1-3; a weak D match, TRBD1 (5 bases). CDR1 and CDR2 from the germline V gene are MNHNS and SASEGT. CDR3 length equals 16 residues. V lost 0 bases and J lost 4, with 13 bases in between.

This sequence joins TRBV7-8 and TRBJ2-5, with a tentative D call TRBD1 (6 bases). The V end was cut by 0 bases, the J end by 4 bases, with 12 bases between. The CDR3 has 15 residues. Germline CDR1 reads SGHVS; CDR2 reads FQNEAQ. CDR3 loop: CASSLAGTSGETQYF. Here the CDR3 DNA reads TGTGCCAGCAGCTTAGCAGGGACATCGGGAGAGACCCAGTACTTC.

This clone has just a few counts. V usage is TRBV7-9 and J usage is TRBJ1-2, with 7 bases identical to TRBD1. The CDR3 sequence is 15 residues long. Trimming removed 4 bases from V and 2 bases from J; junction bases left unmatched: 7. Germline assignment: CDR1 SEHNR and CDR2 FQNEAQ (reference sequence). CDR3 DNA sequence: TGTGCCAGCAGCTCAACGGGGGACAGCAACTATGGCTACACCTTC. This gives the protein CASSSTGDSNYGYTF.

The V and J genes are TRBV2 and TRBJ1-2; D not resolved. The CDR3 covers 14 residues. Germline CDR1 and CDR2: SNHLY and FYNNEI. With 9 bases removed from V and 2 bases from J, the gap between germline ends came to 16 bases. In nucleotides, the CDR3 is TGTGCCAGACCCTGGGGAGATTGGAACTATGGCTACACCTTC. It translates to CARPWGDWNYGYTF.

The chain carries TRBV30 and TRBJ2-7; D gene uncertain. V was trimmed by 5 bases and J by 4 bases, leaving 12 bases between them. Germline loops: CDR1 GTSNPN, CDR2 SVGIG (reference sequence). CDR3 length: 12 amino acids. CDR3 in amino acids: CAWGQVGYEQYF. CDR3 DNA: TGTGCCTGGGGTCAGGTAGGTTACGAGCAGTACTTC.

The V gene is TRBV28, the J gene TRBJ1-1; D is ambiguous. There are 13 residues in the CDR3. Deletions cut 6 bases from V and 2 bases from J, with 10 bases between. Looked up from germline, CDR1 is MDHEN and CDR2 is SYDVKM. CDR3 DNA: TGTGCCAGCAGGGAAGCGATCAACACTGAAGCTTTCTTT. Its translation: CASREAINTEAFF.

The V and J genes are TRBV2 and TRBJ2-7, with TRBD2 matching over 10 bases. CDR1 and CDR2 from the germline V gene are SNHLY and FYNNEI. V shed 4 bases, J shed 7 bases, and the junction held 7 bases outside the gene matches. This CDR3 comprises 14 residues. Written as DNA, the CDR3 is TGTGCCAGCAGTGGGCTAGCGGGGGTGGTTGAGCAGTACTTC. Translated, it gives CASSGLAGVVEQYF.

The V gene is TRBV9, the J gene TRBJ1-6; D gene unclear. V shed 0 bases and J shed 6 bases, with 10 bases lying between them. Germline V CDR1 and CDR2: SGDLS, YYNGEE. This CDR3 has 15 amino acids. The CDR3 DNA reads TGTGCCAGCAGCGTAGGTCCGGGTCGTAATTCACCCCTCCACTTT. Its translation is CASSVGPGRNSPLHF.